This T cell receptor beta chain was identified in a study of control samples from healthy donors and cancer patients. Germline CDR1 and CDR2: LGHDT and YNNKEL (reference sequence). The CDR3 consists of 14 residues. V was clipped by 0 bases and J by 7 bases, with 9 bases between them. Only in-frame clones appear in the TCRdb table, and some are missing; sequencing was by immunoSEQ multiplex PCR. In the table there are under 65,000 clones, around 87% of which are singletons. The sample comprised PBMCs. The receptor was isolated from a woman aged 55-75 years with lung cancer. V is TRBV3-1 (or the pseudogene TRBV3-2) and J is TRBJ2-2; possibly TRBD2 for D (5 bases). The CDR3 loop reads CASSQEDRGGELFF. For the CDR3, the DNA is TGTGCCAGCAGCCAAGAGGACCGGGGCGGGGAGCTGTTTTTT.